These 30 T cell receptor beta chains originate from one sample sequenced in a study of CD8+CD57+ T cells in acquired aplastic anemia. Both TCR beta VDJ combination and CDR3 sequence profiling were carried out. Genomic DNA was the template for this profiling. MiXCR was run by TCRdb on the reads, yielding one entry per CDR3 protein. The sample shows some 98,000 distinct CDR3 sequences, roughly 70% of them seen only once. Flow cytometry had shown expanded CD8+CD57+ cells in the patients chosen for sequencing. The source material was sorted CD4+, CD8+, or CD8+CD57+ T cells (not recorded which) from PBMCs. Receptor source: a human donor with aplastic anemia.

This clonotype has only one observation. This chain joins TRBV20-1 and TRBJ2-3; D gene unclear. Germline CDR1 reads DFQATT; CDR2 reads SNEGSKA (reference sequence). The CDR3 runs to 13 residues. V lost 3 bases and J 2 bases, leaving 9 bases between the germline ends. Here the CDR3 reads CSASKSNTDTQYF. The DNA for the CDR3 is TGCAGTGCTAGTAAATCCAACACAGATACGCAGTATTTT.

The chain employs TRBV20-1 and TRBJ2-7; no definite D call. Germline V gene data show CDR1 as DFQATT and CDR2 as SNEGSKA (reference sequence). The CDR3 covers 12 residues. Deletions cut 6 bases from V and 2 bases from J, with 11 bases between. This chain's CDR3 is CSAAAGTYEQYF. In DNA, the CDR3 is TGCAGTGCCGCCGCTGGGACCTACGAGCAGTACTTC.

This sequence joins TRBV5-1 and TRBJ2-7, with D unresolved. This CDR3 is built from 11 residues. Germline CDR1 reads SGHRS; CDR2 reads YFSETQ. V was trimmed by 1 base and J by 7 bases, leaving 6 bases between them. The CDR3 is CASSLKDEQYF. In DNA form, the CDR3 reads TGCGCCAGCAGCTTGAAGGATGAGCAGTACTTC.

The chain links TRBV19 to TRBJ2-2; the match to TRBD1 covers 7 bases. Germline V gene sequence: CDR1 LNHDA, CDR2 SQIVND (reference sequence). Unmatched junction bases numbered 4, after V lost 1 base and J lost 2 bases. The CDR3 spans 16 residues. The CDR3 reads CASSIGQGPNTGELFF. CDR3 in DNA: TGTGCCAGTAGTATAGGACAGGGCCCCAACACCGGGGAGCTGTTTTTT.

J is TRBJ2-5 and V is TRBV12-3 or TRBV12-4; D is perhaps TRBD1 or TRBD2 (6 bases each). Trimming took off 4 bases at V and 5 bases at J, with 20 bases between the two ends. The CDR3 loop spans 16 amino acids. This chain's CDR3 is CASSSPRGGGVETQYF. For the CDR3, the DNA is TGTGCCAGCAGTTCCCCTCGAGGAGGGGGTGTGGAGACCCAGTACTTC.

The chain links TRBV9 to TRBJ1-1, with D hard to call. The germline CDR1 and CDR2 sequences are SGDLS and YYNGEE. CDR3 length: 14 amino acids. V dropped 0 bases and J dropped 4 bases, with 10 bases sitting between them. The CDR3 nucleotides read TGTGCCAGCAGCGTAGTTGCGAGAGGCACTGAAGCTTTCTTT. Its protein is CASSVVARGTEAFF.

V gene TRBV7-9 combines with J gene TRBJ1-2; D may be TRBD1 (5 bases). Germline V gene sequence: CDR1 SEHNR, CDR2 FQNEAQ (reference sequence). The CDR3 spans 15 residues. V was cut by 1 base and J by 4 bases, with 13 bases left in between. The CDR3 sequence: CASSLGQGGTYGYTF. The CDR3 DNA reads TGTGCCAGCAGCTTAGGGCAGGGAGGTACCTATGGCTACACCTTC.

A note on this clonotype: At one end, the junction sequence differs from germline, possibly due to a read error. The chain couples TRBV7-8 to TRBJ1-3, with D unclear. The CDR3 length is 16 residues. CDR1 and CDR2 from the germline V gene are SGHVS and FQNEAQ. Written as DNA, the CDR3 is TGTGCCAGCAGCCCAGTGGGTAGAGTCTCTGGAAGCACCATATATTTT. It translates to CASSPVGRVSGSTIYF.

This clonotype was counted a single time. The gene calls are TRBV25-1 and TRBJ2-5; 8 bases align to TRBD2. The germline CDR1 and CDR2 sequences are MGHDK and SYGVNS. The ends lost 6 bases at V and 2 bases at J; junction bases unmatched: 11. The CDR3 has 16 residues. The CDR3 protein is CASRKGGAGVQETQYF. The CDR3 nucleotides read TGTGCCAGCAGGAAGGGGGGAGCGGGAGTTCAAGAGACCCAGTACTTC.

The chain uses TRBV6-2 or TRBV6-3 and TRBJ1-2, with 9 bases fitting TRBD1. Germline V CDR1 and CDR2: MNHEY, SVGEGT. After removal of 3 bases from V and 2 bases from J, the junction contained 4 bases not matched to a gene. The length of the CDR3 is 15 residues. This chain's CDR3 is CASSYYGTGNYGYTF. For the CDR3, the DNA is TGTGCCAGCAGTTATTACGGGACAGGGAACTATGGCTACACCTTC.

V usage is TRBV18 and J usage is TRBJ1-1; a weak D match, TRBD1 (5 bases). Trimming cost V 2 bases and J 1 base, with 5 bases left between them. Germline assignment: CDR1 KGHSH and CDR2 LQKENI. The CDR3 length is 13 residues. CDR3 in DNA: TGTGCCAGCTCACCAACAGGGAACACTGAAGCTTTCTTT. The encoded protein is CASSPTGNTEAFF.

This clonotype was seen a single time. The germline gene is not matched at one end of the junction; a read error may be the cause. This rearrangement joins TRBV29-1 to TRBJ1-3; TRBD1 is a possible D gene (5 bases). The CDR3 has 11 amino acids. Germline V gene lookup returns CDR1 SQVTM and CDR2 ANQGSEA. The CDR3 region has the DNA TGCACCGGGGGTTCTGGAAACGCCATATATTTT. Protein product: CTGGSGNAIYF.

The chain links TRBV20-1 to TRBJ2-2; perhaps TRBD1 as D (6 bases). Trimming left V 1 base short and J 7 bases short, with 10 bases between. The CDR3 is 13 residues long. Germline V CDR1 and CDR2: DFQATT, SNEGSKA (reference sequence). The CDR3 here is CSARAGTIGELFF. The CDR3 DNA reads as TGCAGTGCTAGAGCCGGGACAATCGGGGAGCTGTTTTTT.

This clonotype was picked up one time. J is TRBJ1-6 and V is TRBV7-6, with a weak D call TRBD1 (5 bases). V lost 5 bases to trimming and J lost 5 bases, with 10 bases between them. Germline V gene data show CDR1 as SGHVS and CDR2 as FNYEAQ. There are 14 residues in the CDR3. As DNA, the CDR3 is TGTGCCAGCAGCCCTGGGACGGATAATTCACCCCTCCACTTT. It encodes CASSPGTDNSPLHF.

The rearrangement joins TRBV11-2 to TRBJ2-2, with D unresolved. Germline V gene sequence: CDR1 SGHAT, CDR2 FQNNGV. The CDR3 has 15 amino acids. V lost 1 base and J lost 1, with 7 bases in between. The CDR3, as DNA: TGTGCCAGCAGCTTAGGGACGGTGAACACCGGGGAGCTGTTTTTT. Its translation: CASSLGTVNTGELFF. The full variable domain, its missing parts supplied by reference TRBV11-2 and TRBJ2-2, is EAGVAQSPRYKIIEKRQSVAFWCNPISGHATLYWYQQILGQGPKLLIQFQNNGVVDDSQLPKDRFSAERLKGVDSTLKIQPAKLEDSAVYLCASSLGTVNTGELFFGEGSRLTVL.

This clonotype was seen a few times. This chain joins TRBV15 and TRBJ2-2; the D is unclear. Germline lookup yields CDR1 LNHNV and CDR2 YYDKDF (reference sequence). V lost 5 bases, J lost 1 base, and 5 bases lay in between. There are 13 residues in the CDR3. The CDR3 spells CATSGWNTGELFF. The CDR3 DNA sequence: TGTGCCACCAGCGGATGGAACACCGGGGAGCTGTTTTTT.

This chain joins TRBV19 and TRBJ2-7; no firm D call. The CDR3 is made up of 13 amino acids. Trimming stripped 5 bases from V and 1 base from J, with 9 bases between. The germline V gene has CDR1 LNHDA and CDR2 SQIVND (reference sequence). The CDR3 sequence: CASSPFESYEQYF. CDR3 bases: TGTGCCAGTAGTCCCTTTGAGTCCTACGAGCAGTACTTC.

The chain carries TRBV7-9 and TRBJ1-2; D is unclear. The ends were cut back, 5 bases at V and 2 bases at J, with 15 bases in the middle. The germline gives CDR1 SEHNR, CDR2 FQNEAQ (reference sequence). CDR3 length: 15 amino acids. CDR3 in amino acids: CASSLLSFLNYGYTF. The CDR3 DNA is TGTGCCAGCAGCCTTTTGTCCTTTTTAAACTATGGCTACACCTTC.

This clonotype was observed a single time. This rearrangement joins TRBV20-1 to TRBJ2-3; D is unclear. The V end was cut by 2 bases, the J end by 1 base, with 10 bases between. This CDR3 is 14 amino acids long. Looked up from germline, CDR1 is DFQATT and CDR2 is SNEGSKA (reference sequence). As DNA, the CDR3 is TGCAGTGCTAGATCGCCGGGCCGCACAGATACGCAGTATTTT. Amino acids: CSARSPGRTDTQYF.

Points on this clonotype: No conserved phenylalanine or tryptophan is present at the end of the CDR3, so a read error is the likely explanation. This chain uses TRBV9 with TRBJ2-2, with D unclear. This CDR3 spans 14 amino acids. CDR1 and CDR2 from the germline V gene are SGDLS and YYNGEE. Trimming removed 0 bases at V and 6 bases at J, with 9 bases between. CDR3: CASSVVKFPGELFS. CDR3 DNA: TGTGCCAGCAGCGTAGTTAAGTTCCCCGGGGAGCTGTTTTCT.

This clonotype was seen many times. The chain is built from TRBV27 and TRBJ2-7, with D possibly matching TRBD2 (6 bases). Trimming removed 2 bases at V and 3 bases at J, with 11 bases between. The CDR3 has 14 amino acids. From germline, CDR1 is MNHEY and CDR2 SMNVEV (reference sequence). CDR3 loop: CASSLGGNIYEQYF. The CDR3 bases are TGTGCCAGCAGTTTAGGGGGGAATATCTACGAGCAGTACTTC.

V is TRBV10-3 and J is TRBJ1-2, with unresolved D. V lost 0 bases and J 3 bases, leaving 8 bases between the germline ends. Germline CDR1 is ENHRY and CDR2 is SYGVKD. The CDR3 contains 14 residues. CDR3 residues: CAISESVEHYGYTF. As DNA, the CDR3 is TGTGCCATCAGTGAGTCGGTAGAGCACTATGGCTACACCTTC.

The J gene is TRBJ2-1, the V gene TRBV9; TRBD2 matches at 7 bases. In germline, CDR1 is SGDLS, CDR2 YYNGEE. The CDR3 has 17 amino acids. The J segment lost 5 bases and the V segment lost 2 bases, leaving 13 bases of the junction unmatched. CDR3 sequence (DNA): TGTGCCAGCAGCGTGGCACGGGGTAGCGGGCATCACAATGAGCAGTTCTTC. Its translation: CASSVARGSGHHNEQFF. The variable domain in full, with the rest retrieved from reference TRBV9 and TRBJ2-1, is DSGVTQTPKHLITATGQRVTLRCSPRSGDLSVYWYQQSLDQGLQFLIQYYNGEERAKGNILERFSAQQFPDLHSELNLSSLELGDSALYFCASSVARGSGHHNEQFFGPGTRLTVL.

The chain recombines TRBV20-1 with TRBJ2-7; 8 positions match TRBD2. The CDR3 covers 16 residues. Per the germline V gene, CDR1 is DFQATT and CDR2 is SNEGSKA (reference sequence). With V trimmed by 0 bases and J by 3 bases, 10 bases remained unmatched. The chain's CDR3 is CSARDGQSGGVYEQYF. The CDR3 DNA is TGCAGTGCTAGAGACGGACAGTCGGGAGGGGTCTACGAGCAGTACTTC.

This chain connects TRBV12-3 or TRBV12-4 to TRBJ2-5, with 7 bases identical to TRBD1. Trimming took 5 bases from V and 4 from J; bases not matched to a gene: 13. The CDR3 is made up of 16 amino acids. CDR3 sequence: CASSPADRPGGETQYF. The CDR3 DNA follows: TGTGCCAGCAGTCCAGCGGACAGGCCGGGTGGAGAGACCCAGTACTTC.

About this clonotype itself: At one end, the junction sequence differs from germline, possibly due to a read error. This rearrangement joins TRBV25-1 to TRBJ1-4; D is ambiguous. The CDR3 is made up of 11 amino acids. CDR1 is MGHDK and CDR2 is SYGVNS in the germline V gene. The DNA of the CDR3 is TGTGCTAGCAGCTCCGATTTCGAACTGTTTTTT. Amino acid sequence: CASSSDFELFF. Based on the CDR3 plus reference TRBV25-1 and TRBJ1-4, the full variable domain is EADIYQTPRYLVIGTGKKITLECSQTMGHDKMYWYQQDPGMELHLIHYSYGVNSTEKGDLSSESTVSRIRTEHFPLTLESARPSHTSQYLCASSSDFELFFGSGTQLSVL.

V and J are TRBV12-3 or TRBV12-4 and TRBJ1-1, with D tentatively TRBD1 (6 bases). This CDR3 has 13 residues. V lost 5 bases and J lost 11, with 18 bases in between. CDR3: CASSRLKGDGAFF. CDR3 DNA: TGTGCCAGCAGTCGTTTAAAGGGGGACGGGGCTTTCTTT.

V is TRBV29-1 and J is TRBJ2-5; no definite D call. This CDR3 region has 10 residues. Trimming left V 4 bases short and J 6 bases short, with 6 bases between. Germline V gene data show CDR1 as SQVTM and CDR2 as ANQGSEA. The CDR3 bases are TGCAGCGTTGTGGTCCAGACCCAGTACTTC. Protein: CSVVVQTQYF.

The V call is TRBV12-3 or TRBV12-4, the J call TRBJ2-7; 10 nucleotides line up with TRBD2. The CDR3 consists of 14 residues. J gave up 3 bases and V 3 bases, and 2 bases lay outside the gene matches. In DNA, the CDR3 is TGTGCCAGCAGTTTCGGGACTAGCGTCTACGAGCAGTACTTC. This encodes CASSFGTSVYEQYF.

This clonotype was counted ten times or more. This chain uses TRBV6-1 with TRBJ2-1; no firm D call. Trimming left V 6 bases short and J 5 bases short, with 14 bases between. Germline lookup yields CDR1 MNHNS and CDR2 SASEGT. This CDR3 region has 14 residues. The CDR3 reads CASSSWVSNNEQFF. CDR3 bases: TGTGCCAGCAGCAGTTGGGTCAGCAACAATGAGCAGTTCTTC.